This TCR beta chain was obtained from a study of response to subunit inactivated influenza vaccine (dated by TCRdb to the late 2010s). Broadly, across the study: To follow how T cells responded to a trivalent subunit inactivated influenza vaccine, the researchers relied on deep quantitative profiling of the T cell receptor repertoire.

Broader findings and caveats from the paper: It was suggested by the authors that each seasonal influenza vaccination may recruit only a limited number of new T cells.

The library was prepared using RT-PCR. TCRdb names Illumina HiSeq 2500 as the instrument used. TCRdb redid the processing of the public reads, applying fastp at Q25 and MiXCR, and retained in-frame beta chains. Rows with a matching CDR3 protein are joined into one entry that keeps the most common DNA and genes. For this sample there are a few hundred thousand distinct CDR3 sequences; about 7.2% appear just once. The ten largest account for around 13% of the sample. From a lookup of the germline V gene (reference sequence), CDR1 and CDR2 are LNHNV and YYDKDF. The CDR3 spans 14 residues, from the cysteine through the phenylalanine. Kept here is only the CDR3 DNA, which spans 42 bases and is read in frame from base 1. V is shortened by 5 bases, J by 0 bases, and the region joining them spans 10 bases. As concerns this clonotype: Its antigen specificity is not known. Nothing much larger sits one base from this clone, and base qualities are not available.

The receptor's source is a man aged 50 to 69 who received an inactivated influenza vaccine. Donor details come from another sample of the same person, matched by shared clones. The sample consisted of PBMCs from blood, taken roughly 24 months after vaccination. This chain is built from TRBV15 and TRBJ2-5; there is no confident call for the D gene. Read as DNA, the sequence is TGTGCCACCAGCGATTTGGGGAACCAAGAGACCCAGTACTTC. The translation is CATSDLGNQETQYF.